The 7 T cell receptor beta chains presented below share a single source sample, sequenced in a study of radiation and T cells in renal cell carcinoma. This table comes from immunoSEQ multiplex PCR, and its TCRdb copy is limited to in-frame clones, with some not included. The sample yields 45,000 to 55,000 clones, less than 85% seen once. Specified time point: blood 2 weeks post-SBRT. Specified treatment: 15 Gy SBRT to primary tumor, nephrectomy 4 weeks later. This specimen was blood, taken from a patient whose treatment included radiotherapy and nephrectomy. These receptors all come from a woman in her sixties or seventies with renal cell carcinoma.

V and J are TRBV19 and TRBJ1-2; D uncertain. CDR3 length: 13 amino acids. Deletions cut 4 bases from V and 7 bases from J, with 13 bases between. In germline, CDR1 is LNHDA, CDR2 SQIVND (reference sequence). CDR3 sequence: CASSTDGNGGYTF. CDR3 in DNA: TGTGCCAGTAGTACGGACGGGAATGGTGGCTACACCTTC.

The chain joins TRBV10-3 to TRBJ2-5; D uncertain. The V end lost 0 bases, the J end lost 4 bases, and 15 bases lay between the germline ends. The CDR3 length is 16 residues. Per the germline V gene, CDR1 is ENHRY and CDR2 is SYGVKD. The CDR3 sequence is CAISESFERLGETQYF. As DNA, the CDR3 is TGTGCCATCAGTGAGTCGTTTGAAAGGTTAGGAGAGACCCAGTACTTC.

This chain joins TRBV5-5 and TRBJ2-7; D perhaps matches TRBD1 (5 bases). The CDR3 totals 15 residues. Trimming shortened V by 3 bases and J by 2 bases, and 15 bases separated the two germline ends. From germline, CDR1 is SGHKS and CDR2 YYEKEE (reference sequence). The CDR3 here is CASSSPTFRAYEQYF. The CDR3 nucleotides read TGTGCCAGCAGCTCGCCGACCTTCAGGGCCTACGAGCAGTACTTC.

This sequence joins TRBV5-1 and TRBJ2-1, with D perhaps matching TRBD2 (5 bases). Trimming pared 7 bases from V and 0 bases from J, leaving 14 bases between. CDR1 and CDR2 (germline): SGHRS, YFSETQ. This CDR3 is 15 amino acids long. DNA of the CDR3: TGCGCCAGCTCCAACCGGAGGAGCTCCTACAATGAGCAGTTCTTC. Protein: CASSNRRSSYNEQFF.

As concerns this clone: A far larger clone is one nucleotide away, so this likely arose from a read error. Other DNA sequences in this specimen translate into the identical CDR3. The chain links TRBV7-2 to TRBJ2-3, with D perhaps TRBD2 (6 bases). The CDR3 is 17 amino acids. Germline lookup yields CDR1 SGHTA and CDR2 FQGNSA. V gave up 5 bases and J gave up 1 base, with 19 bases separating them. For the CDR3, the DNA is TGTGCCAGCAGCCAAGATCGGCTAGCGTACCGCACAGATACGCAGTATTTT. Its translation: CASSQDRLAYRTDTQYF.

This clone was picked up one time. This chain joins TRBV2 and TRBJ2-2; possibly TRBD1 for D (5 bases). This CDR3 contains 15 residues. The V end lost 5 bases, the J end lost 2 bases, and 12 bases lay between the germline ends. Germline assignment: CDR1 SNHLY and CDR2 FYNNEI. CDR3 protein: CASSQRGLNTGELFF. CDR3 bases: TGTGCCAGCAGTCAAAGGGGTCTCAACACCGGGGAGCTGTTTTTT. The variable domain in full, completed from reference TRBV2 and TRBJ2-2, reads EPEVTQTPSHQVTQMGQEVILRCVPISNHLYFYWYRQILGQKVEFLVSFYNNEISEKSEIFDDQFSVERPDGSNFTLKIRSTKLEDSAMYFCASSQRGLNTGELFFGEGSRLTVL.

The chain joins TRBV2 to TRBJ1-6; D perhaps matches TRBD1 (6 bases). This CDR3 has 14 amino acids. Trimming took 6 bases from V and 6 from J, leaving 12 bases between them. Germline CDR1 is SNHLY and CDR2 is FYNNEI. CDR3 nucleotide sequence: TGTGCCAGCAGGGTGGACAGCGTTAATTCACCCCTCCACTTT. Translation gives CASRVDSVNSPLHF.